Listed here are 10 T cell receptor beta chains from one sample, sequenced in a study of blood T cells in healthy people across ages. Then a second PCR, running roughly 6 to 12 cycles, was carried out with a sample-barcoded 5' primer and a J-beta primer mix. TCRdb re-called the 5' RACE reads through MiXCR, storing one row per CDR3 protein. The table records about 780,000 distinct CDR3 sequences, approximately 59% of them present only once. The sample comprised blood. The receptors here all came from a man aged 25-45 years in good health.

This chain's CDR3 is CASSQFRTGATDTQYF. CDR3 nucleotide sequence: TGCGCCAGCAGCCAATTTCGGACAGGGGCCACAGATACGCAGTATTTT. The genes are TRBV4-3 and TRBJ2-3; 9 bases match TRBD1. Germline V gene lookup returns CDR1 LGHNA and CDR2 YSLEER. Trimming took 2 bases from V and 2 from J; bases not matched to a gene: 5. The CDR3 sequence is 16 residues long.

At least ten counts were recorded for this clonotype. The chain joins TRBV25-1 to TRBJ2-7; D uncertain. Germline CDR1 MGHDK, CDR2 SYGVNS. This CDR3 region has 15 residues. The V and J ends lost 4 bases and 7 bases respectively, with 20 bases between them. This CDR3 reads CASSAVGKSDGEQYF. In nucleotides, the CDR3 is TGTGCCAGCAGTGCCGTGGGGAAGAGCGACGGGGAGCAGTACTTC.

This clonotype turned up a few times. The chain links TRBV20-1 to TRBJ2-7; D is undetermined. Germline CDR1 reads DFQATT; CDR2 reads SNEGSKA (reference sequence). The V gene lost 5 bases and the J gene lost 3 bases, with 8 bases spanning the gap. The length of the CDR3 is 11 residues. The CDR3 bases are TGCAGTGCTTCCGTCAGCTACGAGCAGTACTTC. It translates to CSASVSYEQYF.

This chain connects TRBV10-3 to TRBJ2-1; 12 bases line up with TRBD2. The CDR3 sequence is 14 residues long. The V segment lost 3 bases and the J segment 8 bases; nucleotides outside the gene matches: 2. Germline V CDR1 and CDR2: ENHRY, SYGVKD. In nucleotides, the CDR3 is TGTGCCATCAGTGAAACTAGCGGGGGGTATGAGCAGTTCTTC. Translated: CAISETSGGYEQFF.

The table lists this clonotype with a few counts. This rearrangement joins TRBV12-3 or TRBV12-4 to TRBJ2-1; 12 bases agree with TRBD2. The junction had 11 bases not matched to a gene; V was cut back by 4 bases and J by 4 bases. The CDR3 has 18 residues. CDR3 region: CASSSLRVTSGGYNEQFF. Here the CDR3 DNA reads TGTGCCAGCAGTTCTCTCCGAGTGACTAGCGGGGGTTACAATGAGCAGTTCTTC.

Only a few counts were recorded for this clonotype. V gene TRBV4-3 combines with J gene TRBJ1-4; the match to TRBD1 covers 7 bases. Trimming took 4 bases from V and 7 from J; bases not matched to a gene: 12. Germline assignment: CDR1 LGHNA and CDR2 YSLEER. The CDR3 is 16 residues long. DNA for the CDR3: TGCGCCAGCAGCCGCGGACAGGCCAGGGGGGGTGAAAAACTGTTTTTT. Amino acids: CASSRGQARGGEKLFF.

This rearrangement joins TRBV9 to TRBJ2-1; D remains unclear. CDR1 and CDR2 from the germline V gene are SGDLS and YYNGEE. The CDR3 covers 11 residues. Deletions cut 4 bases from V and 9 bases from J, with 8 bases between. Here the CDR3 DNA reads TGTGCCAGCAGCCACTTGGGTGAGCAGTTCTTC. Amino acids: CASSHLGEQFF.

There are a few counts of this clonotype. The CDR3 protein is CATSNRGPYEQYF. The CDR3 nucleotides read TGTGCCACCAGCAACAGGGGGCCTTACGAGCAGTACTTC. This chain joins TRBV15 and TRBJ2-7; 9 bases match TRBD1. The CDR3 runs 13 residues. CDR1 and CDR2 from the germline V gene are LNHNV and YYDKDF (reference sequence). Losses at the gene ends were 4 bases for V and 4 bases for J; bases not matched to a gene: 2.

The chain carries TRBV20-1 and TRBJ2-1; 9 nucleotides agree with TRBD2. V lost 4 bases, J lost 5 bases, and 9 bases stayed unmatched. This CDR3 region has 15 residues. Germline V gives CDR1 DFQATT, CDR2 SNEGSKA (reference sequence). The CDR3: CSAKRGAGPNNEQFF. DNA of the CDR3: TGCAGTGCTAAGCGGGGGGCCGGTCCAAACAATGAGCAGTTCTTC.

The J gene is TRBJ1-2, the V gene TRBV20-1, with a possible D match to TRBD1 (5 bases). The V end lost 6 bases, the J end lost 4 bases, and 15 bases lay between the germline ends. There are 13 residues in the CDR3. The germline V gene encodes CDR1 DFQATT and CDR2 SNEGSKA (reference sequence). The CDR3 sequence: CSAVWDGLYGYTF. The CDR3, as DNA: TGCAGTGCAGTTTGGGACGGTCTCTATGGCTACACCTTC.